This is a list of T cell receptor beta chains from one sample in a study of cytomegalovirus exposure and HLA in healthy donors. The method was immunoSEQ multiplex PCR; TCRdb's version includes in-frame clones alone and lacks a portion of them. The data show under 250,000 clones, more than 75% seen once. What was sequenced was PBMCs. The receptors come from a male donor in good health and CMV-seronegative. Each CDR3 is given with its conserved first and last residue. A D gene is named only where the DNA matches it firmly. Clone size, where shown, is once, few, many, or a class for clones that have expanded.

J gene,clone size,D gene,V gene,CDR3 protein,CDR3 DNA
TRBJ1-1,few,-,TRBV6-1,CASSVPPGAFF,TGTGCCAGCAGTGTACCCCCGGGAGCTTTCTTT
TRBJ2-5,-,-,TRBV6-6,CASSIASQETQYF,TGTGCCAGCAGTATAGCGAGCCAAGAGACCCAGTACTTC
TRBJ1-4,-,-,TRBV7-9,CASSQAWQKNEKLFF,TGTGCCAGCAGCCAAGCGTGGCAGAAAAATGAAAAACTGTTTTTT
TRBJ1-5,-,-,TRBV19,CASTNQGLGSQPQHF,TGTGCCAGTACCAATCAGGGCCTCGGGAGTCAGCCCCAGCATTTT
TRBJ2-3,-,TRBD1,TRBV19,CASSIGRDRDTDTQYF,TGTGCCAGTAGTATCGGTCGGGACAGAGACACAGATACGCAGTATTTT
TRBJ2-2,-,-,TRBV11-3,CASSLAPSAGELFF,TGTGCCAGCAGCTTAGCCCCGTCGGCCGGGGAGCTGTTTTTT
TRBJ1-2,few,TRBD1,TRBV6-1,CASSGTGGWFGYTF,TGTGCCAGCAGCGGGACAGGGGGCTGGTTTGGCTACACCTTC
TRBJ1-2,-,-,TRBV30,CAWSEEGRFGYGYTF,TGTGCCTGGAGTGAGGAGGGAAGGTTTGGCTATGGCTACACCTTC
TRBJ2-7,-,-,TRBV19,CASSPSGMSYEQYF,TGTGCCAGTAGTCCCTCAGGGATGTCCTACGAGCAGTACTTC
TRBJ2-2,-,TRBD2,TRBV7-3,CASSPHGGRRTGELFF,TGTGCCAGCAGCCCCCACGGCGGGAGGCGTACCGGGGAGCTGTTTTTT
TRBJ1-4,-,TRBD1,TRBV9,CASSPSGTGGEKLFF,TGTGCCAGCAGCCCAAGCGGGACAGGGGGGGAAAAACTGTTTTTT
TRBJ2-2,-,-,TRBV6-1,CASKTSIFWSGELFF,TGTGCCAGCAAGACTAGTATATTTTGGTCCGGGGAGCTGTTTTTT
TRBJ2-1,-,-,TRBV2,CASLGYRAYNEQFF,TGTGCCAGCCTCGGCTACCGGGCCTACAATGAGCAGTTCTTC
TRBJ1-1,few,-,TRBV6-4,CASSEGPGWNTEAFF,TGTGCCAGCAGTGAGGGGCCAGGATGGAACACTGAAGCTTTCTTT
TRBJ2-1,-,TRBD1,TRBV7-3,CASSSTLGQGEQFF,TGTGCCAGCAGCTCAACCCTAGGACAGGGCGAGCAGTTCTTC
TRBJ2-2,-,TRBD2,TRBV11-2,CASSYWGLAGVNTGELFF,TGTGCCAGCAGCTATTGGGGACTAGCGGGTGTGAACACCGGGGAGCTGTTTTTT
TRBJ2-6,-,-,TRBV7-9,CASSHSQQALLTF,TGTGCCAGCAGCCACAGTCAACAGGCCCTCCTGACTTTC
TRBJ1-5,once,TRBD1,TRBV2,CASSRDRPNSNQPQHF,TGTGCCAGCAGCCGGGACAGACCAAATAGCAATCAGCCCCAGCATTTT
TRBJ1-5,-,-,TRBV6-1,CASSDHRVSNQPQHF,TGTGCCAGCAGTGACCACAGGGTATCAAATCAGCCCCAGCATTTT
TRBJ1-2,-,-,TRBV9,CASSLPGGNYGYTF,TGTGCCAGCAGCCTGCCGGGGGGAAACTATGGCTACACCTTC
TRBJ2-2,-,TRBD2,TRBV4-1,CASGGDYLTGELFF,TGCGCCAGCGGGGGGGACTATCTTACCGGGGAGCTGTTTTTT
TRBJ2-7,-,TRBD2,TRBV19,CASSPTSGRSYEQYF,TGTGCCAGTAGTCCCACCAGCGGGAGGTCCTACGAGCAGTACTTC
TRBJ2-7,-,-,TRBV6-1,CASSLADRGQYF,TGTGCCAGCAGTTTAGCGGACCGGGGACAGTACTTC
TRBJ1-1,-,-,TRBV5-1,CASSLNLGGTEAFF,TGCGCCAGCAGCTTGAACCTCGGCGGCACTGAAGCTTTCTTT
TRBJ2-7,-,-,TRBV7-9,CSSRPPSAVEQYF,TGTTCCAGCAGACCTCCCTCCGCGGTCGAGCAGTACTTC
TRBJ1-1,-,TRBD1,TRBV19,CASSTDQDRVEAFF,TGTGCCAGTAGTACAGACCAGGACAGGGTTGAAGCTTTCTTT